Each of the 21 T cell receptor beta chains below was sequenced from the same sample in a study of Ad26.COV2.S vaccination and SARS-CoV-2 variants. Treatment described: around 19 received Ad26.COV2.S at low or high dose, single or two shots; 5 received placebo; per-sample allocation not given. Sampling happened 63 days after the first vaccine or placebo injection. TCRdb's copy holds only in-frame clones and misses some; the assay was immunoSEQ multiplex PCR. The profile shows some 460,000 clones, 89% of them singletons. Source: peripheral blood, taken in a trial of Ad26.COV2.S vaccine versus placebo. Receptor source: a person aged 18-65 years who received the Ad26.COV2.S COVID-19 vaccine or a placebo.

The table lists this clone with a count of one. This chain uses TRBV25-1 with TRBJ1-1, with D possibly being TRBD1 (5 bases). The CDR3 has 16 amino acids. V was pared by 6 bases and J by 0 bases, with 17 bases between. In germline, CDR1 is MGHDK, CDR2 SYGVNS. CDR3 protein: CASRLGGALMNTEAFF. The CDR3, as DNA: TGTGCCAGCAGGCTGGGAGGGGCCTTAATGAACACTGAAGCTTTCTTT. The full variable domain, completed using reference TRBV25-1 and TRBJ1-1, is EADIYQTPRYLVIGTGKKITLECSQTMGHDKMYWYQQDPGMELHLIHYSYGVNSTEKGDLSSESTVSRIRTEHFPLTLESARPSHTSQYLCASRLGGALMNTEAFFGQGTRLTVV.

The genes are TRBV5-4 and TRBJ2-3; maybe TRBD1 (6 bases). The germline V gene has CDR1 SGHNT and CDR2 YYREEE (reference sequence). The V and J ends lost 1 base and 3 bases respectively, with 9 bases between them. The CDR3 loop spans 14 amino acids. CDR3 protein: CASSLNRATDTQYF. The CDR3 nucleotides are TGTGCCAGCAGCTTGAACAGGGCGACAGATACGCAGTATTTT.

This chain joins TRBV5-1 and TRBJ1-4; D not certain. The CDR3 covers 18 residues. Germline loops: CDR1 SGHRS, CDR2 YFSETQ. Trimming stripped 2 bases from V and 6 bases from J, with 23 bases between. This chain's CDR3 is CASSLGGSVGSGHEKLFF. The CDR3 region has the DNA TGCGCCAGCAGCTTAGGAGGGAGCGTGGGGTCCGGGCATGAAAAACTGTTTTTT.

Details on this clone: Mismatch with germline at one junction end may stem from a read error. This rearrangement joins TRBV6-2 or TRBV6-3 to TRBJ1-5; TRBD1 aligns across 7 bases. The CDR3 covers 13 residues. Germline lookup yields CDR1 MNHEY and CDR2 SVGEGT. CDR3 nucleotide sequence: TGTGCCAGCTGTTACAGGGGATTTCAGCCCCAGCATTTT. It specifies CASCYRGFQPQHF.

The chain carries TRBV7-2 and TRBJ1-2; 9 bases agree with TRBD1. CDR3 length equals 14 residues. Unmatched junction bases numbered 5, after V lost 5 bases and J lost 4 bases. Germline V gene sequence: CDR1 SGHTA, CDR2 FQGNSA. CDR3 residues: CASSGADRGYGYTF. The CDR3 DNA reads as TGTGCCAGCAGCGGCGCGGACAGGGGCTATGGCTACACCTTC.

The chain combines TRBV18 with TRBJ1-5, with 7 bases fitting TRBD1. The CDR3 spans 15 residues. With V trimmed by 1 base and J by 4 bases, 4 bases remained unmatched. In germline, CDR1 is KGHSH, CDR2 LQKENI. The DNA of the CDR3 is TGTGCCAGCTCACCACGACAGGGAGAGAATCAGCCCCAGCATTTT. Its protein is CASSPRQGENQPQHF.

The genes are TRBV27 and TRBJ2-7; D might be TRBD2 (7 bases). V lost 5 bases and J lost 5, with 13 bases in between. The CDR3 sequence is 13 residues long. CDR1 MNHEY and CDR2 SMNVEV come from the germline V gene (reference sequence). In nucleotides, the CDR3 is TGTGCCAGCAGTAGGGGGGGTAGCAACGAGCAGTACTTC. As protein: CASSRGGSNEQYF.

This clone showed up just once. The chain employs TRBV4-1 and TRBJ2-5, with a tentative D call TRBD2 (5 bases). This CDR3 region has 15 residues. CDR1 is MGHRA and CDR2 is YSYEKL in the germline V gene. V was clipped by 4 bases and J by 3 bases, with 15 bases between them. The CDR3 sequence: CASSLIAPGKETQYF. DNA for the CDR3: TGCGCCAGCAGCCTCATTGCGCCCGGGAAAGAGACCCAGTACTTC.

There are a few counts of this clone. The V and J genes are TRBV2 and TRBJ1-3; D is unresolved. Germline V gene lookup returns CDR1 SNHLY and CDR2 FYNNEI. This CDR3 is built from 11 residues. V lost 4 bases, J lost 5 bases, and 3 bases lay in between. The CDR3 DNA is TGTGCCAGCAGTGTCCGAAACACCATATATTTT. Translating gives CASSVRNTIYF. The full variable domain, in which reference TRBV2 and TRBJ1-3 provide the parts outside the CDR3, is EPEVTQTPSHQVTQMGQEVILRCVPISNHLYFYWYRQILGQKVEFLVSFYNNEISEKSEIFDDQFSVERPDGSNFTLKIRSTKLEDSAMYFCASSVRNTIYFGEGSWLTVV.

This sequence joins TRBV19 and TRBJ2-7; D remains unclear. V was shortened by 3 bases and J by 5 bases, with 11 bases between the two germline ends. This CDR3 has 13 residues. Germline CDR1 reads LNHDA; CDR2 reads SQIVND (reference sequence). Written as DNA, the CDR3 is TGTGCCAGTAGTATCCCTGGGATCGACGAGCAGTACTTC. It codes for CASSIPGIDEQYF.

This rearrangement joins TRBV19 to TRBJ1-2; D gene uncertain. The CDR3 spans 14 residues. V was cut by 0 bases and J by 2 bases, with 7 bases left in between. The germline V gene encodes CDR1 LNHDA and CDR2 SQIVND (reference sequence). CDR3 sequence reads: CASSIEGLNYGYTF. Here the CDR3 DNA reads TGTGCCAGTAGTATAGAAGGGTTAAACTATGGCTACACCTTC.

The chain has TRBV9 and TRBJ2-6; no reliable D call. V lost 4 bases and J lost 0, with 17 bases in between. The CDR3 is 18 amino acids. CDR1 SGDLS and CDR2 YYNGEE come from the germline V gene. The CDR3 sequence: CASSHSIGYGSGANVLTF. The CDR3 DNA is TGTGCCAGCAGCCATTCAATCGGATACGGCTCTGGGGCCAACGTCCTGACTTTC.

The chain is built from TRBV15 and TRBJ1-5; 10 bases agree with TRBD1. Trimming removed 0 bases from V and 5 bases from J; junction bases left unmatched: 10. Germline CDR1 reads LNHNV; CDR2 reads YYDKDF (reference sequence). This CDR3 region has 18 residues. DNA for the CDR3: TGTGCCACCAGCAGAGATTACTTTGGACAGGGGGTTGATCAGCCCCAGCATTTT. Translation: CATSRDYFGQGVDQPQHF.

The genes are TRBV7-8 and TRBJ1-2, with D possibly TRBD1 on 6 matching bases. V was clipped by 3 bases and J by 6 bases, with 14 bases between them. Germline V CDR1 and CDR2: SGHVS, FQNEAQ. The CDR3 is 14 amino acids. This CDR3 reads CASSLWGQANGYTF. The CDR3 DNA reads TGTGCCAGCAGCTTGTGGGGACAAGCCAATGGCTACACCTTC.

This clone was observed a single time. V is TRBV30 and J is TRBJ1-1; D gene uncertain. Germline V gives CDR1 GTSNPN, CDR2 SVGIG (reference sequence). CDR3 length equals 12 residues. The V end was cut by 5 bases, the J end by 2 bases, with 9 bases between. CDR3 sequence (DNA): TGTGCCTGGTCCGGGATCAACACTGAAGCTTTCTTT. Amino acids: CAWSGINTEAFF.

This chain joins TRBV15 and TRBJ2-7; 7 nucleotides agree with TRBD1. Germline values: CDR1 LNHNV, CDR2 YYDKDF (reference sequence). CDR3 length: 16 residues. V lost 1 base to trimming and J lost 0 bases; unmatched junction nucleotides: 6. The CDR3 DNA sequence: TGTGCCACCAGCAGAGTTGGGACAGCTTTCTCCTACGAGCAGTACTTC. Protein sequence: CATSRVGTAFSYEQYF.

This sequence joins TRBV2 and TRBJ1-5; no reliable D call. Trimming stripped 8 bases from V and 6 bases from J, with 17 bases between. Germline V gives CDR1 SNHLY, CDR2 FYNNEI. The CDR3 is made up of 14 amino acids. CDR3 protein: CASGTERRGQPQHF. The CDR3 DNA is TGTGCCAGCGGAACGGAGAGGCGCGGTCAGCCCCAGCATTTT.

The V gene is TRBV2, the J gene TRBJ1-6; 8 nucleotides line up with TRBD1. The germline V gene encodes CDR1 SNHLY and CDR2 FYNNEI. With V trimmed by 7 bases and J by 7 bases, 12 bases remained unmatched. The CDR3 runs to 16 residues. The CDR3 here is CASIMDRVVTNSPLHF. In DNA, the CDR3 is TGTGCCAGCATTATGGACAGGGTTGTTACGAATTCACCCCTCCACTTT. Based on the CDR3 plus reference TRBV2 and TRBJ1-6, the full variable domain is EPEVTQTPSHQVTQMGQEVILRCVPISNHLYFYWYRQILGQKVEFLVSFYNNEISEKSEIFDDQFSVERPDGSNFTLKIRSTKLEDSAMYFCASIMDRVVTNSPLHFGNGTRLTVT.

The chain uses TRBV7-3 and TRBJ2-1; possible D gene TRBD1, 6 bases. V lost 5 bases and J lost 0, with 14 bases in between. From germline, CDR1 is SGHTA and CDR2 FQGTGA. The CDR3 loop spans 16 amino acids. The CDR3 sequence is CASSLDRPSSYNEQFF. CDR3 bases: TGTGCCAGCAGCCTCGACAGGCCCAGCTCCTACAATGAGCAGTTCTTC.

V and J are TRBV12-3 or TRBV12-4 and TRBJ1-2, with a tentative D call TRBD1 (5 bases). CDR3 length equals 11 residues. Trimming pared 10 bases from V and 7 bases from J, leaving 13 bases between. The DNA of the CDR3 is TGTGCCACTCGACAGAATGGTGGCTACACCTTC. This encodes CATRQNGGYTF.

The chain uses TRBV29-1 and TRBJ2-5; 15 bases fit TRBD2. The CDR3 consists of 16 residues. The V gene end was trimmed by 3 bases and the J gene end by 2 bases; junction bases not matched to a gene: 4. CDR1 and CDR2 (germline): SQVTM, ANQGSEA. The CDR3 reads CSVDGLAGGGQETQYF. CDR3 nucleotide sequence: TGCAGCGTTGACGGACTAGCGGGAGGGGGGCAAGAGACCCAGTACTTC.